The present T cell receptor (beta chain) was sequenced within a study of cytomegalovirus exposure and HLA in healthy donors. In the PCR, 60 Vbeta and 13 Jbeta primers were used. The repertoire was sequenced with immunoSEQ multiplex PCR; TCRdb's copy has only in-frame clones and lacks some. The sample has around 50,000 clones, and its top ten clones hold more than 9.5%. Unmatched junction bases numbered 4, after V lost 4 bases and J lost 0 bases. The CDR3 totals 14 residues. CDR1 and CDR2 (germline): SGHRS, YFSETQ. This TCR came from a woman aged 45-65 years in good health and CMV-seropositive. V is TRBV5-1 and J is TRBJ2-7, with 7 bases lining up with TRBD2. The sample consisted of PBMCs. As DNA, the CDR3 is TGCGCCAGCAGCCCCGGGGGGAGCTCCTACGAGCAGTACTTC. This translates into CASSPGGSSYEQYF.